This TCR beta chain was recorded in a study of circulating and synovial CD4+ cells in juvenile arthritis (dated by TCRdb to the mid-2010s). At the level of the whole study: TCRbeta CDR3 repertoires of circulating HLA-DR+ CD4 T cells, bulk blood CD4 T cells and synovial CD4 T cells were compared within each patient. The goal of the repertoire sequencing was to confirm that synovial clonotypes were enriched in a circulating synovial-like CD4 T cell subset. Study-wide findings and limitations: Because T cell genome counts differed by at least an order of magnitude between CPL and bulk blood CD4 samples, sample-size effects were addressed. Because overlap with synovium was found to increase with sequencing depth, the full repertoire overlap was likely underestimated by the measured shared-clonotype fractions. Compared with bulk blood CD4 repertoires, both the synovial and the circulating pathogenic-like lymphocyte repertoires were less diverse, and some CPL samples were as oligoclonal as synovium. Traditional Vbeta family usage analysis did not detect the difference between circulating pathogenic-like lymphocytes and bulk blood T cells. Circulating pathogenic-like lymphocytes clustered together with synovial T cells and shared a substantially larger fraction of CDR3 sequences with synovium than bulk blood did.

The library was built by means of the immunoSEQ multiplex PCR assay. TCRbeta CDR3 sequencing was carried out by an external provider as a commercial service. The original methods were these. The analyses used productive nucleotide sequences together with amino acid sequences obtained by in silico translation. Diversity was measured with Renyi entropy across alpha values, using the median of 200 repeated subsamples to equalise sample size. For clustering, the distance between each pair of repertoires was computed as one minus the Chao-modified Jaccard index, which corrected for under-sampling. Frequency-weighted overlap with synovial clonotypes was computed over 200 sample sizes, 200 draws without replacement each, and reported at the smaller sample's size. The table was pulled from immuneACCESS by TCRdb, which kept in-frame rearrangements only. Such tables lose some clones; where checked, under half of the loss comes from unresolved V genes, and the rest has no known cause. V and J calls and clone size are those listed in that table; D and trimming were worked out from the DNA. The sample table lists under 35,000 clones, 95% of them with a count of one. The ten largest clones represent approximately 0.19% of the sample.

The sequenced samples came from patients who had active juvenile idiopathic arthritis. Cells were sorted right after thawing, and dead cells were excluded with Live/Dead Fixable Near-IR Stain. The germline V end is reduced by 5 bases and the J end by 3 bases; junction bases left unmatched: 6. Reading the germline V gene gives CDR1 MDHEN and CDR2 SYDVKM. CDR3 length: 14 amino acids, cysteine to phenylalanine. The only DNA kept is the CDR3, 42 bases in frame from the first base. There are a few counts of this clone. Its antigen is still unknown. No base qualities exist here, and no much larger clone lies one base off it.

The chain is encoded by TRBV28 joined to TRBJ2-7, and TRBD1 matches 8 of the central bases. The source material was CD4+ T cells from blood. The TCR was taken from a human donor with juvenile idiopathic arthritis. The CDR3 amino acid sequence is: CASSVQGVSYEQYF. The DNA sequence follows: TGTGCCAGCAGTGTACAGGGGGTGAGCTACGAGCAGTACTTC. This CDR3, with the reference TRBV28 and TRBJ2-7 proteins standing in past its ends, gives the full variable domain DVKVTQSSRYLVKRTGEKVFLECVQDMDHENMFWYRQDPGLGLRLIYFSYDVKMKEKGDIPEGYSVSREKKERFSLILESASTNQTSMYLCASSVQGVSYEQYFGPGTRLTVT.